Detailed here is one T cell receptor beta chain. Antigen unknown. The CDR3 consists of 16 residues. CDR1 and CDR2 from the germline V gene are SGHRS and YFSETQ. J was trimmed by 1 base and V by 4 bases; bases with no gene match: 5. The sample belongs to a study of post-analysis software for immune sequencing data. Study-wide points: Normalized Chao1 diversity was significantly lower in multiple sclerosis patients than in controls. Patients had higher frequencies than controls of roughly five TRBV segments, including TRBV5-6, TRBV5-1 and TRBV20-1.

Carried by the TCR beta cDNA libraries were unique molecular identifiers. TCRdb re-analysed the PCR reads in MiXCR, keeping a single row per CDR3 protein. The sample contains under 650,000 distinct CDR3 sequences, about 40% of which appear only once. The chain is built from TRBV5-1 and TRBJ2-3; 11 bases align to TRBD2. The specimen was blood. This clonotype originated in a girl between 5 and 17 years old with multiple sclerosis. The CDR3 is CASSASGRKGTDTQYF. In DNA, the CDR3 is TGCGCCAGCAGCGCTAGCGGGAGGAAAGGCACAGATACGCAGTATTTT.